This TCR beta chain appears in the sequencing data of a study of follicular helper T cells after annual influenza vaccination. Noted time point: 2013-2014 season, 7 days after vaccination. Produced via immunoSEQ multiplex PCR; TCRdb's table is partial and in-frame only. The sample lists thousands of clones, approximately 86% occurring once. The CDR3 contains 14 residues. The germline V gene has CDR1 SGHNT and CDR2 YENEEA. V was shortened by 5 bases and J by 1 base, with 11 bases between the two germline ends. This material consisted of CXCR5+ CD38- circulating T follicular helper cells from blood, taken 7 days after influenza vaccination. Noted subset: circulating Tfh, non-naive CD4+CXCR5+PD-1+ (ICOS+CD38+ or ICOS-CD38-). The source is an adult who received the influenza vaccine. This chain connects TRBV11-3 to TRBJ1-1; tentative D call: TRBD1 (6 bases). CDR3 nucleotides: TGTGCCAGCAGCCTCAGGGGCCAGAACACTGAAGCTTTCTTT. Translation: CASSLRGQNTEAFF.